This TCR beta chain was sequenced in a study of blood T cell repertoires in COVID-19. In the original workflow: Counts of nucleated cells, estimated from reference gene primer amplification, were obtained. The method was immunoSEQ multiplex PCR; TCRdb's version includes in-frame clones alone and lacks a portion of them. The D gene and trimming were derived from the DNA, and the V and J assignments and clone size from that table. The profile shows 150,000 to 160,000 clones, approximately 80% of them singletons. The germline V gene has CDR1 MDHEN and CDR2 SYDVKM. Trimming removed 2 bases at V and 0 bases at J, with 4 bases between. The CDR3 is 14 residues long. This clone was seen a handful of times.

This receptor was identified in a woman aged 45-59 years with acute or convalescent COVID-19. This chain joins TRBV28 and TRBJ1-4; D is ambiguous. Sequenced sample: peripheral blood. The CDR3 loop reads CASSLQTTNEKLFF. DNA for the CDR3: TGTGCCAGCAGTTTACAAACAACTAATGAAAAACTGTTTTTT.